This T cell receptor beta chain was obtained from a study of control samples from healthy donors and cancer patients. TCRdb's copy holds only in-frame clones and misses some; the assay was immunoSEQ multiplex PCR. The table shows some 76,000 clones, with about nine tenths occurring only once. The TCR sequence derives from a man between 60 and 75 years old with lung cancer. Sequenced input: PBMCs.

CDR3 region: CASSDRAKVTDTQYF. The CDR3 DNA reads as TGTGCCAGCAGTGACAGGGCGAAGGTGACAGATACGCAGTATTTT. V is TRBV2 and J is TRBJ2-3; a weak D match, TRBD1 (5 bases). Germline V gene lookup returns CDR1 SNHLY and CDR2 FYNNEI. Trimming took off 3 bases at V and 3 bases at J, with 13 bases between the two ends. The length of the CDR3 is 15 residues.